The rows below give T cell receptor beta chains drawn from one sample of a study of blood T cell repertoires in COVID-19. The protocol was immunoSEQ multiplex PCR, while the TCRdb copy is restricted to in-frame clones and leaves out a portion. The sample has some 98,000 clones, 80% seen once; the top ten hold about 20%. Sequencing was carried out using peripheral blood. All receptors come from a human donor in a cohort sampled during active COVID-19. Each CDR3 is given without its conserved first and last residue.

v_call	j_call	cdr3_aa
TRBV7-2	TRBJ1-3	ASSSTGGYSGNTIY
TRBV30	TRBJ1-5	AWSLSGTGNQPQH
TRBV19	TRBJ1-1	ASSRSGVSNTEAF
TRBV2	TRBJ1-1	ASTPDSNTEAF
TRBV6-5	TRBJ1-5	ASRQRAVNQPQH
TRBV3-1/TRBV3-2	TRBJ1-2	ASSPRRSWGYT
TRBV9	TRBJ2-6	ASSVGSAVSGANVLT
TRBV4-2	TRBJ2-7	ASSQELTGGQMRGQY
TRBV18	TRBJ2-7	ASSPGQGTYEQY
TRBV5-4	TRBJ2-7	ASSPSASGDAYEQY
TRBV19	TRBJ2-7	ASSEDSGTYEQY
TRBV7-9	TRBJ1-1	ASSLVLLTEAF
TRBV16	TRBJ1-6	ASSRGLNNSPLH
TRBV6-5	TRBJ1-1	ASSYSPVNTEAF
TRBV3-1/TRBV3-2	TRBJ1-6	ASSQSRQNSPLH
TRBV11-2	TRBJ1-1	ASSFRPRGTEAF
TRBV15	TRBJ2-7	ATSRAPTGGYEQY
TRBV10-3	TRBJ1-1	AISEYRENTEAF
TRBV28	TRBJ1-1	ASSSGGTYTEAF
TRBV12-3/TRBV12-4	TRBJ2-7	ASSRGSSYEQY
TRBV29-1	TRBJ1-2	SVAPSQGRGYT
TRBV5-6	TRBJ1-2	ASSSQAHYGYT
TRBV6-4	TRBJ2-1	ASRGLAEHYEQF
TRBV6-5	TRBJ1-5	ASSYGRGTQPQH
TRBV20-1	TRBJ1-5	SASRGRTGEGQPQH
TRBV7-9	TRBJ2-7	ASSKQGAEGGYEQY
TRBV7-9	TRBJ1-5	ASSPTVSQPQH
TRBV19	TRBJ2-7	ASSVTSGSNYEQY
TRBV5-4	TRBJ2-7	ASSPARTGGVYEQY
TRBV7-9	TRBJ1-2	ASSPRQGLTYGYT
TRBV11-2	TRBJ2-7	ASAEGQGPYEQY
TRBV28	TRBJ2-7	ASSTRTGMN
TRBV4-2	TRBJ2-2	ASSQAAGGVTGELF
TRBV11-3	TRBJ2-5	ASSRLAGDETQY
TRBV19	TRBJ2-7	ASSSGTQKSIEQY
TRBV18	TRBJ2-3	ASSPLGTSGKDTQY
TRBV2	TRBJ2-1	ASSWTSPWNEQF
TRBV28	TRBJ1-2	ASSLSYGYT
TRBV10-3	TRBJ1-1	AIKSGTGSETEAF
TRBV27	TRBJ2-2	ASSLRGQAITGELF
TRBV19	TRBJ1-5	ASSINGGWGQPQH
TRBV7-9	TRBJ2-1	ASSLVNRLAGLYNEQF